A selection of T cell receptor beta chains follows, all from one sample in a study of blood T cell repertoires in COVID-19. TCRdb keeps only in-frame clones here, not all; method: immunoSEQ multiplex PCR. The data show about 36,000 clones, 85% seen once. Sequencing was done on a sample of peripheral blood. Receptors originate from a man aged 45-65 years with active COVID-19. Each CDR3 is given with its conserved first and last residue. D genes are given only for firm matches. Only some rows state a clone size, as once, few, many or a class for expanded clones.

d_call clone_size j_call v_call cdr3_nt cdr3_aa
. . TRBJ2-3 TRBV6-5 TGTGCCAGCACCCGACGAGTCGGGGGTACAGATACGCAGTATTTT CASTRRVGGTDTQYF
TRBD2 . TRBJ2-3 TRBV29-1 TGCAGCGTTGACCCGACGGGGGGGGCAGATACGCAGTATTTT CSVDPTGGADTQYF
TRBD1 once TRBJ2-7 TRBV19 TGTGCCAGTAGTGCTCAGGGACAGGCTTACGAGCAGTACTTC CASSAQGQAYEQYF
. . TRBJ1-2 TRBV28 TGTGCCAGCAGTCCCGCTACGGGTTTTAACTATGGCTACACCTTC CASSPATGFNYGYTF
. . TRBJ2-4 TRBV28 TGTGCCAGCAGTTTAGCCGGACAAGCCAAAAACATTCAGTACTTC CASSLAGQAKNIQYF
TRBD1 . TRBJ2-5 TRBV2 TGTGCCAGCAGCGGACAGGGAGAGACCCAGTACTTC CASSGQGETQYF
. . TRBJ2-7 TRBV14 TGTGCCAGCAGCCCACAGGGTTACGAGCAGTACTTC CASSPQGYEQYF
. . TRBJ1-4 TRBV6-5 TGTGCCAGCAGTCGCGACGGAGGGAGTAATGAAAAACTGTTTTTT CASSRDGGSNEKLFF
. . TRBJ2-4 TRBV2 TGTGCCAGCAGTGAGGCTCTAGCGACGAACATTCAGTACTTC CASSEALATNIQYF
TRBD2 once TRBJ2-2 TRBV15 TGTGCCACCACGGGGGGGCAAGGCACCGGGGAGCTGTTTTTT CATTGGQGTGELFF
TRBD1 . TRBJ1-3 TRBV5-1 TGCGCCAGCAGCTTAACAAGTTCGACAGGGGCTAACACCATATATTTT CASSLTSSTGANTIYF
. . TRBJ1-4 TRBV19 TGTGCCAGTAGTATGAACAGGAATGAAAAACTGTTTTTT CASSMNRNEKLFF
. . TRBJ1-2 TRBV2 TGTGCCAGCAGCAAATATAGGGAGGATGGCTACACCTTC CASSKYREDGYTF